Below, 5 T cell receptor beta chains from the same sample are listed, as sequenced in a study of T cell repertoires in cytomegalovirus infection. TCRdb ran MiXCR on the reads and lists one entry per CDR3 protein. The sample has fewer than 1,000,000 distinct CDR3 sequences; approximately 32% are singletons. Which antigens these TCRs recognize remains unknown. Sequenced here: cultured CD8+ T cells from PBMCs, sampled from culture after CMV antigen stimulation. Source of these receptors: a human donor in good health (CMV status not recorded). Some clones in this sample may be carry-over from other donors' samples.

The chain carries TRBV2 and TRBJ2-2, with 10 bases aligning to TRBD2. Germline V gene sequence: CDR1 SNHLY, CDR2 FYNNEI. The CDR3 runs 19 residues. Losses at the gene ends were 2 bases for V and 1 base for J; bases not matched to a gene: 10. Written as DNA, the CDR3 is TGTGCCAGCAGTGAATGGTGGGCTAGCGGGGGCCTGAACACCGGGGAGCTGTTTTTT. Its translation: CASSEWWASGGLNTGELFF.

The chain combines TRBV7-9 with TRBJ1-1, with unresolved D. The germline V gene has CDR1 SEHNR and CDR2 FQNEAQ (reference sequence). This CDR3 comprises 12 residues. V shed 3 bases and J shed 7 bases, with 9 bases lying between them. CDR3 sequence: CASSFLAVEAFF. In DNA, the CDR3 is TGTGCCAGCAGCTTCTTAGCTGTTGAAGCTTTCTTT.

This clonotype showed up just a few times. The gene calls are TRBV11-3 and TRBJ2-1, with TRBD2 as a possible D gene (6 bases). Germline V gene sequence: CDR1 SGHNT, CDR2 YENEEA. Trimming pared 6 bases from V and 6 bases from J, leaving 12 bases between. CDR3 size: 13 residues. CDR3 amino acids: CASRMSGGNEQFF. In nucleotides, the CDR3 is TGTGCCAGCAGGATGTCCGGGGGCAATGAGCAGTTCTTC.

For the CDR3, the DNA is TGCGCCAGCAGTGATAGCGGGGGGAGCTCCTACGAGCAGTACTTC. This encodes CASSDSGGSSYEQYF. The V call is TRBV10-1, the J call TRBJ2-7; TRBD2 aligns across 10 bases. V was clipped by 3 bases and J by 0 bases; unmatched bases: 2. Germline CDR1 reads WNHNN; CDR2 reads SYGVQD (reference sequence). CDR3 length equals 15 residues.

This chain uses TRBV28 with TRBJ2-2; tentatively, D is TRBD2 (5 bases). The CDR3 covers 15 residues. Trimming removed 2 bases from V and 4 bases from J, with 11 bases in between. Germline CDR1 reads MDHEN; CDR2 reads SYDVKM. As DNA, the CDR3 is TGTGCCAGCAGTTTAAACACCGGAGGCACCGGGGAGCTGTTTTTT. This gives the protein CASSLNTGGTGELFF.